This record looks at one TCR beta chain sequence and its context. This sample was taken from a study of T cells in localized non-small cell lung cancer. TCRdb keeps only in-frame clones here, not all; method: immunoSEQ multiplex PCR. The data show some 7,000 clones, roughly 23% seen once. The V gene lost 6 bases and the J gene lost 8 bases, with 19 bases spanning the gap. CDR1 and CDR2 from the germline V gene are SGHNT and YENEEA. The CDR3 consists of 14 residues. The input for sequencing was lung tumor tissue, taken before any cancer treatment. V usage is TRBV11-3 and J usage is TRBJ1-2; unclear D gene. This TCR was sampled from a man aged 40-75 years with stage III squamous cell lung carcinoma. The DNA of the CDR3 is TGTGCCAGCAGTTACCAGGCCCGTGTACCGGGCTACACCTTC. It codes for CASSYQARVPGYTF.